The T cell receptor (beta chain) described here comes from a study of shared clonotypes between healthy human individuals. Study background: Each donor's CD8 memory used one plate, CD8 naive two, each CD4 subset three.

Sequenced by immunoSEQ multiplex PCR; TCRdb stores in-frame clones only, minus some. The sample holds a few hundred thousand clones, 74% seen once. This TCR was recovered from a man younger than 40 in good health. Sequences were obtained from memory CD4+ T cells sorted from blood. Subset noted: CD45RA-negative fraction.

The CDR3 sequence is CASSLFGMEYF. The CDR3 bases are TGTGCCAGCAGTTTATTTGGGATGGAGTACTTC. The rearrangement uses TRBV28 and TRBJ2-7; the D is unclear. The CDR3 is 11 residues long. V shed 1 base and J shed 11 bases, with 9 bases lying between them. CDR1 MDHEN and CDR2 SYDVKM come from the germline V gene.